Shown below are 17 T cell receptor beta chains from a single sample sequenced in a study of brain T cells in children with intractable seizures. Only in-frame clones appear in the TCRdb table, and some are missing; sequencing was by immunoSEQ multiplex PCR. The sample includes around 70,000 clones, about 93% of them seen just once. The starting material was peripheral blood, obtained at surgery. The receptor set was obtained from a boy less than two years old with tuberous sclerosis and intractable seizures.

This rearrangement joins TRBV7-2 to TRBJ2-3, with a tentative D call TRBD1 (7 bases). Trimming cost V 2 bases and J 1 base, with 10 bases left between them. Germline V gene sequence: CDR1 SGHTA, CDR2 FQGNSA. CDR3 length: 15 residues. The CDR3 reads CASSLQGGRTDTQYF. The CDR3 DNA reads as TGTGCCAGCAGCTTACAGGGGGGTCGCACAGATACGCAGTATTTT.

V gene TRBV5-1 combines with J gene TRBJ2-5; TRBD2 aligns across 7 bases. The germline CDR1 and CDR2 sequences are SGHRS and YFSETQ. The CDR3 extends over 13 amino acids. Trimming removed 2 bases from V and 5 bases from J; junction bases left unmatched: 3. The chain's CDR3 is CASSLLGGETQYF. CDR3 sequence (DNA): TGCGCCAGCAGCTTACTGGGAGGGGAGACCCAGTACTTC.

The chain employs TRBV27 and TRBJ2-7; perhaps TRBD2 as D (6 bases). V lost 6 bases, J lost 2 bases, and 17 bases lay in between. Per the germline V gene, CDR1 is MNHEY and CDR2 is SMNVEV (reference sequence). The CDR3 totals 15 residues. The CDR3 protein is CASSTQDGGPYEQYF. CDR3 bases: TGTGCCAGCAGCACTCAAGACGGGGGTCCCTACGAGCAGTACTTC.

This chain's CDR3 is CASTVGLAAEQYF. As DNA, the CDR3 is TGTGCCAGCACCGTGGGACTAGCGGCCGAGCAGTACTTC. This chain joins TRBV12-3 or TRBV12-4 and TRBJ2-7; 11 positions match TRBD2. V dropped 7 bases and J dropped 6; count of bases not matched to a gene: 5. CDR3 length equals 13 residues.

The chain recombines TRBV2 with TRBJ2-3, with D maybe TRBD2 (6 bases). V shed 3 bases and J shed 10 bases, with 14 bases lying between them. Germline V gene data show CDR1 as SNHLY and CDR2 as FYNNEI. There are 13 residues in the CDR3. CDR3 in amino acids: CASSDYGAGPQYF. The CDR3 DNA sequence: TGTGCCAGCAGTGATTACGGAGCGGGTCCGCAGTATTTT.

The genes are TRBV5-6 and TRBJ2-5; 14 bases match TRBD2. V was clipped by 0 bases and J by 4 bases; unmatched bases: 5. This CDR3 is 17 amino acids long. Germline V gene data show CDR1 as SGHDT and CDR2 as YYEEEE. CDR3 sequence (DNA): TGTGCCAGCAGCTTGGTTGGACTAGCGGGAGGACGAGAGACCCAGTACTTC. Residues: CASSLVGLAGGRETQYF.

The rearrangement links TRBV6-5 to TRBJ2-7, with 10 nucleotides matching TRBD2. The CDR3 has 13 residues. Germline CDR1 and CDR2: MNHEY and SVGAGI. The V and J ends lost 6 bases and 1 base, in that order; junction bases with no gene match: 0. The CDR3 protein is CASRTSGSYEQYF. In DNA, the CDR3 is TGTGCCAGCAGGACTAGCGGGTCCTACGAGCAGTACTTC.

This chain links TRBV19 with TRBJ2-1; the D gene is possibly TRBD2 (5 bases). The CDR3 covers 12 residues. CDR1 and CDR2 from the germline V gene are LNHDA and SQIVND (reference sequence). V lost 3 bases, J lost 8 bases, and 8 bases lay in between. CDR3 DNA: TGTGCCAGTAGTATGGGAGTCCATGAGCAGTTCTTC. Translating gives CASSMGVHEQFF.

The chain links TRBV6-5 to TRBJ2-2; D is ambiguous. Germline loops: CDR1 MNHEY, CDR2 SVGAGI. V gave up 0 bases and J gave up 6 bases, with 8 bases separating them. This CDR3 spans 14 amino acids. Written as DNA, the CDR3 is TGTGCCAGCAGTTACTCGGGTCAGCCCGGGGAGCTGTTTTTT. This encodes CASSYSGQPGELFF.

The rearrangement joins TRBV2 to TRBJ1-5, with D perhaps matching TRBD1 (5 bases). With 3 bases removed from V and 5 bases from J, the gap between germline ends came to 11 bases. CDR1 and CDR2 from the germline V gene are SNHLY and FYNNEI. CDR3 length equals 14 residues. In nucleotides, the CDR3 is TGTGCCAGCAGTGAGGGGCAGGTGTATCAGCCCCAGCATTTT. This encodes CASSEGQVYQPQHF.

The chain links TRBV6-5 to TRBJ1-2; D gene uncertain. This CDR3 contains 14 residues. The germline gives CDR1 MNHEY, CDR2 SVGAGI. Trimming left V 7 bases short and J 3 bases short, with 15 bases between. This CDR3 reads CASTTDKSYYGYTF. The CDR3 DNA follows: TGTGCCAGCACCACAGACAAGTCTTACTATGGCTACACCTTC.

V gene TRBV5-8 combines with J gene TRBJ1-1; D possibly corresponds to TRBD1 (6 bases). Germline-derived CDR1 and CDR2 are SGHTS and YDEGEE. V was shortened by 0 bases and J by 0 bases, with 15 bases between the two germline ends. CDR3 length: 17 residues. The DNA of the CDR3 is TGTGCCAGCAGCTTGGTCAGGGGTCAGTTCGTGAACACTGAAGCTTTCTTT. Protein sequence: CASSLVRGQFVNTEAFF.

The V and J genes are TRBV7-6 and TRBJ1-1, with D perhaps TRBD1 (5 bases). Trimming left V 1 base short and J 1 base short, with 7 bases between. The CDR3 extends over 14 amino acids. CDR1 and CDR2 from the germline V gene are SGHVS and FNYEAQ. CDR3 residues: CASSLGGSNTEAFF. The DNA for the CDR3 is TGTGCCAGCAGCTTAGGGGGGTCGAACACTGAAGCTTTCTTT.

This clone appeared once. This chain joins TRBV11-3 and TRBJ1-2, with 7 nucleotides matching TRBD1. The germline V gene encodes CDR1 SGHNT and CDR2 YENEEA. The CDR3 runs 15 residues. After removal of 5 bases from V and 4 bases from J, the junction contained 10 bases not matched to a gene. The DNA for the CDR3 is TGTGCCAGCAGCAACTCAGGGGGAAAAGTCTATGGCTACACCTTC. It encodes CASSNSGGKVYGYTF.

This rearrangement joins TRBV2 to TRBJ2-5; D possibly corresponds to TRBD2 (6 bases). The length of the CDR3 is 13 residues. CDR1 and CDR2 (germline): SNHLY, FYNNEI. V lost 5 bases, J lost 5 bases, and 12 bases lay in between. The CDR3 DNA is TGTGCCAGCAGTCCAGCGGGTCCTGAGACCCAGTACTTC. Residues: CASSPAGPETQYF.

Written as DNA, the CDR3 is TGTGCCAGTAGTGCATCGCCTGGGGCCAACGTCCTGACTTTC. Translated, it gives CASSASPGANVLTF. The chain has TRBV19 and TRBJ2-6; D is unclear. The V gene lost 5 bases and the J gene lost 2 bases, with 7 bases spanning the gap. In germline, CDR1 is LNHDA, CDR2 SQIVND (reference sequence). This CDR3 comprises 14 residues.

The chain has TRBV6-5 and TRBJ1-1, with D possibly being TRBD1 (6 bases). In germline, CDR1 is MNHEY, CDR2 SVGAGI. The V end was cut by 2 bases, the J end by 1 base, with 11 bases between. The CDR3 contains 15 residues. CDR3 loop: CASSYVGQQNTEAFF. The DNA of the CDR3 is TGTGCCAGCAGTTACGTGGGACAACAGAACACTGAAGCTTTCTTT.